Described below is a single TCR beta chain sequence and its context. This entry comes from a study of T cells in Graves' hyperthyroidism and ophthalmopathy. This CDR3 contains 13 residues. The germline V gene encodes CDR1 SQVTM and CDR2 ANQGSEA. V was trimmed by 7 bases and J by 2 bases, leaving 14 bases between them. TCR beta CDR3 sequences were amplified from RNA transcripts. The HTBI primer set drove a first-round RT-PCR of the TCR CDR3. TCRdb ran MiXCR on the multiplex PCR reads and lists one entry per CDR3 protein. This table holds 650,000 to 850,000 distinct CDR3 sequences, roughly 20% found once. Reasons for excluding patients were uncontrolled infection, other autoimmune disease, pregnancy or lactation. Each diagnosis was grounded in clinical symptoms, serum thyroxine and TRAb, thyroid ultrasound, and orbital computed tomography.

The sequenced sample was blood. The clonotype was recovered from a woman in her 50s with Graves' hyperthyroidism that later progressed to Graves' ophthalmopathy. The rearrangement joins TRBV29-1 to TRBJ1-2; the D gene is possibly TRBD1 (6 bases). The CDR3 protein is CSGRFTGNYGYTF. The CDR3 DNA follows: TGCAGCGGACGATTTACAGGGAACTATGGCTACACCTTC.